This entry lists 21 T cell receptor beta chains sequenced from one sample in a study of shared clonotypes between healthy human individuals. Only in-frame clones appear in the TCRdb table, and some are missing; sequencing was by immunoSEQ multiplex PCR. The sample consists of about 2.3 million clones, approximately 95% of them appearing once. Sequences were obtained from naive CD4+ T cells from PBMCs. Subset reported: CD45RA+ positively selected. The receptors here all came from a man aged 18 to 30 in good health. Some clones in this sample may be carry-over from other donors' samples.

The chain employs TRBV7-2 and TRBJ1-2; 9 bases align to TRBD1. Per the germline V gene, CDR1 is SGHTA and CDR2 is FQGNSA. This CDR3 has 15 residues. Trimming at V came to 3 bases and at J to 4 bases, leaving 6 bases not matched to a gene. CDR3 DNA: TGTGCCAGCAGCTTTTACAGGGGGCCCCTCTATGGCTACACCTTC. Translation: CASSFYRGPLYGYTF.

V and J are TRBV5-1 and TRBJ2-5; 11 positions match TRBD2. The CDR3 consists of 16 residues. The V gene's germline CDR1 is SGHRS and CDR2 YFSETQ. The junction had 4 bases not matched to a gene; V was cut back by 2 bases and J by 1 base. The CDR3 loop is CASSFSGTSGQETQYF. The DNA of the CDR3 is TGCGCCAGCAGCTTCTCCGGGACTAGCGGCCAAGAGACCCAGTACTTC.

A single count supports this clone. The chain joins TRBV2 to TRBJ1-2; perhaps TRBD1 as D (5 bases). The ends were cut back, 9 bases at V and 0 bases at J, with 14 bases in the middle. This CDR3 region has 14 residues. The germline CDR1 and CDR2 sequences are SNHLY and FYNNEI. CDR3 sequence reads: CAREGPDPNYGYTF. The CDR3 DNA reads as TGTGCCAGAGAGGGGCCGGACCCTAACTATGGCTACACCTTC.

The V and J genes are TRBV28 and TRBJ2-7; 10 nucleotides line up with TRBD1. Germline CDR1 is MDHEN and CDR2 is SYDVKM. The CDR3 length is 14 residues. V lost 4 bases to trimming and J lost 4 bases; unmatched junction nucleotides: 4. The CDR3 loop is CASSSGQGNYEQYF. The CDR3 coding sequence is TGTGCCAGCAGTTCGGGACAGGGGAATTACGAGCAGTACTTC.

The CDR3 is CASRPDTGGRSQPQHF. The CDR3 DNA sequence: TGTGCCAGCAGACCCGACACAGGGGGCAGATCTCAGCCCCAGCATTTT. The V call is TRBV28, the J call TRBJ1-5, with TRBD1 identical over 9 bases. V shed 6 bases and J 6 bases; nucleotides not matched to a gene: 12. The CDR3 is 16 amino acids. Germline V CDR1 and CDR2: MDHEN, SYDVKM.

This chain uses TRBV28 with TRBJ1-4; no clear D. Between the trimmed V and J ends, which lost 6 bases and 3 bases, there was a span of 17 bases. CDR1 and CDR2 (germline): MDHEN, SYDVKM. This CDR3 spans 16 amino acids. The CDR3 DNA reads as TGTGCCAGCAGGCGTAGTGGGGATCGGCCTAATGAAAAACTGTTTTTT. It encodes CASRRSGDRPNEKLFF.

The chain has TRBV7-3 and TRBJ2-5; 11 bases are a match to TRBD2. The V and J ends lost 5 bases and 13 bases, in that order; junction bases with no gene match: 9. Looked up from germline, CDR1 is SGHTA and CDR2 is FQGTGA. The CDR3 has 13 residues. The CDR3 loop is CASSATSGRASYF. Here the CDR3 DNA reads TGTGCCAGCAGCGCTACTAGCGGGAGAGCCTCGTACTTC. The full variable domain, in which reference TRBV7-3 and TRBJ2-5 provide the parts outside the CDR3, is GAGVSQTPSNKVTEKGKYVELRCDPISGHTALYWYRQSLGQGPEFLIYFQGTGAADDSGLPNDRFFAVRPEGSVSTLKIQRTERGDSAVYLCASSATSGRASYFGPGTRLLVL.

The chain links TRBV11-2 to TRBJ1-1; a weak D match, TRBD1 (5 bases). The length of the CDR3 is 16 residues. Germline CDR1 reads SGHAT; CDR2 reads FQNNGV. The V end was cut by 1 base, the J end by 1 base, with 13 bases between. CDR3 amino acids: CASSLVRGQTNTEAFF. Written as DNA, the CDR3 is TGTGCCAGCAGCTTAGTGAGGGGTCAGACGAACACTGAAGCTTTCTTT.

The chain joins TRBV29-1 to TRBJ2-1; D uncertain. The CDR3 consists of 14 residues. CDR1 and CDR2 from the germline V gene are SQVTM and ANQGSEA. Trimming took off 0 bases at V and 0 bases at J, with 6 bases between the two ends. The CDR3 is CSVEDQGSYNEQFF. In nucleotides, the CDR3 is TGCAGCGTTGAAGATCAAGGCTCCTACAATGAGCAGTTCTTC.

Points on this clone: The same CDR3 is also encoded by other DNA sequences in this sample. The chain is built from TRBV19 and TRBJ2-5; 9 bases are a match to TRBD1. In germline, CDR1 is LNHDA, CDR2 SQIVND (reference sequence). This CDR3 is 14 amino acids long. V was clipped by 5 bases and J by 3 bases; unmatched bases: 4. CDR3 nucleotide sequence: TGTGCCAGTAGTTCCAGGACAGGGGAAGAGACCCAGTACTTC. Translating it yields CASSSRTGEETQYF.

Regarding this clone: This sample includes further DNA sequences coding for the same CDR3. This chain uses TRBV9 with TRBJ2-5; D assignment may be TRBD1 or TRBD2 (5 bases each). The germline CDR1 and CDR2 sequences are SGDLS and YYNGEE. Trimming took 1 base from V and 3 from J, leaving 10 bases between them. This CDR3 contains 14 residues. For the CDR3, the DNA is TGTGCCAGCAGCGTAACCGGGACGGAAGAGACCCAGTACTTC. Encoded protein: CASSVTGTEETQYF.

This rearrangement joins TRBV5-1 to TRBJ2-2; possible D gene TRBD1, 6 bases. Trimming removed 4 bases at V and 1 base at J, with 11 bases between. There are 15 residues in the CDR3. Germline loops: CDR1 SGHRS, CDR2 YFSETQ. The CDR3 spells CASSPEGENTGELFF. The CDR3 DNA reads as TGCGCCAGCAGCCCCGAGGGGGAGAACACCGGGGAGCTGTTTTTT.

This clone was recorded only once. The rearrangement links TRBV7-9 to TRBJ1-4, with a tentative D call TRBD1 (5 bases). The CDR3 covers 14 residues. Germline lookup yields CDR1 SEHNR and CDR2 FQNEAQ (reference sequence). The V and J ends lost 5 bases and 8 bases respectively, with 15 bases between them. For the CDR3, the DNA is TGTGCCAGCAGCCCTTTCAGGGCGGGGGAAAAACTGTTTTTT. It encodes CASSPFRAGEKLFF. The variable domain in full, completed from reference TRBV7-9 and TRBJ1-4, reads DTGVSQNPRHKITKRGQNVTFRCDPISEHNRLYWYRQTLGQGPEFLTYFQNEAQLEKSRLLSDRFSAERPKGSFSTLEIQRTEQGDSAMYLCASSPFRAGEKLFFGSGTQLSVL.

The CDR3 DNA reads as TGTGCCAGCAGCCCCGTAGCGGGATGGACCACAGATACGCAGTATTTT. Its translation: CASSPVAGWTTDTQYF. The rearrangement links TRBV7-3 to TRBJ2-3; 8 bases are shared with TRBD2. The germline V gene has CDR1 SGHTA and CDR2 FQGTGA. J lost 2 bases, V lost 5 bases, and 9 bases had no gene match. This CDR3 region has 16 residues.

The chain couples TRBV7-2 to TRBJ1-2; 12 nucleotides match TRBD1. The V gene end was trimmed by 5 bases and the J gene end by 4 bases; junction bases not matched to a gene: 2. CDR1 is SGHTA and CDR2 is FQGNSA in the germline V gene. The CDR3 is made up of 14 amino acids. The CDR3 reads CASSRDRGPYGYTF. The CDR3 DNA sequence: TGTGCCAGCAGCAGGGACAGGGGGCCCTATGGCTACACCTTC.

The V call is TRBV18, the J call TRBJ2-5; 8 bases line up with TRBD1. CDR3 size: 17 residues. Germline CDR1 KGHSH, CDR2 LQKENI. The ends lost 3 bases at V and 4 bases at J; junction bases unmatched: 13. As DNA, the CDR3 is TGTGCCAGCTCACCTGCAGGGGGCGCCGGTTTTGGAGAGACCCAGTACTTC. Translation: CASSPAGGAGFGETQYF.

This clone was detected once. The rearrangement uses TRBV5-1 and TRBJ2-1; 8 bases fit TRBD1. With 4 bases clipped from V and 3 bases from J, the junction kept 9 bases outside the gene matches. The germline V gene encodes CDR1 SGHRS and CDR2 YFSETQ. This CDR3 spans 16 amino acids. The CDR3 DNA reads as TGCGCCAGCAGCCCGTTCGACAGGGGAGGCTACAATGAGCAGTTCTTC. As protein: CASSPFDRGGYNEQFF.

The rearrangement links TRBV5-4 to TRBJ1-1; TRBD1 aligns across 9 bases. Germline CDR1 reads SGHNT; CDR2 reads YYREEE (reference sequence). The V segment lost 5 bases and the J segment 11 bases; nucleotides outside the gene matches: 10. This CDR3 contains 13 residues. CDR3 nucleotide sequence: TGTGCCAGCAGACGGGGACAGGGAGAAGTTGCTTTCTTT. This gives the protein CASRRGQGEVAFF. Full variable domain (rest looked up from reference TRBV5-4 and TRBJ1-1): ETGVTQSPTHLIKTRGQQVTLRCSSQSGHNTVSWYQQALGQGPQFIFQYYREEENGRGNFPPRFSGLQFPNYSSELNVNALELDDSALYLCASRRGQGEVAFFGQGTRLTVV.

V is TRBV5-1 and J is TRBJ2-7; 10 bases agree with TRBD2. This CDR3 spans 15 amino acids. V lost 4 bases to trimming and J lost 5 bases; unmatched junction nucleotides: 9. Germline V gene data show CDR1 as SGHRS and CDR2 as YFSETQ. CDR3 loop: CASSATGTSAHEQYF. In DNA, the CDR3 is TGCGCCAGCAGCGCCACCGGGACTAGCGCTCACGAGCAGTACTTC.

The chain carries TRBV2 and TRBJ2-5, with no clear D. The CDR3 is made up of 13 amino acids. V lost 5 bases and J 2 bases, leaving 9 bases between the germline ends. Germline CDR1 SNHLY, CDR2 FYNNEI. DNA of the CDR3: TGTGCCAGCAGTCAGGCGGAGCAAGAGACCCAGTACTTC. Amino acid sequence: CASSQAEQETQYF.

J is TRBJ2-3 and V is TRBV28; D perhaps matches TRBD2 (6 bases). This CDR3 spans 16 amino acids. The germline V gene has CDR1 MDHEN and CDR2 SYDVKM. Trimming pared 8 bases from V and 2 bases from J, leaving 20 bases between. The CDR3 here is CASGDDWGESTDTQYF. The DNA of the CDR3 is TGTGCCAGCGGCGACGATTGGGGGGAATCCACAGATACGCAGTATTTT.